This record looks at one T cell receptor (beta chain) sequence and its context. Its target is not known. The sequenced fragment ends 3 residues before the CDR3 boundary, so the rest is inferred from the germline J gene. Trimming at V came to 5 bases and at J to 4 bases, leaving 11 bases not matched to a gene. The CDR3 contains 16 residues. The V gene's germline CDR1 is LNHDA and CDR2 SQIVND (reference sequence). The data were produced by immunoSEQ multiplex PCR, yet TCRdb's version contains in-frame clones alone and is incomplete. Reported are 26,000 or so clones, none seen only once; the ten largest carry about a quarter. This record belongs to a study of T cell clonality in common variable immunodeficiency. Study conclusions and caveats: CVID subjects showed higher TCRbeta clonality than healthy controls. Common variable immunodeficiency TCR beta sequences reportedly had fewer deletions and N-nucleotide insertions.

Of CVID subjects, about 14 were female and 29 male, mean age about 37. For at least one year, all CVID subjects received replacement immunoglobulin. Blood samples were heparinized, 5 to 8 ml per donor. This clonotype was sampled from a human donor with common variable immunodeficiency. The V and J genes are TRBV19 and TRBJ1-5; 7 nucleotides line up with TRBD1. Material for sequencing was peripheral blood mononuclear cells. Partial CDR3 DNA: TGTGCCAGTAGTTTACGAGGGGGCGTGGGGAATCAGCCC. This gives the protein CASSLRGGVGNQP. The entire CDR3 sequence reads CASSLRGGVGNQPQHF. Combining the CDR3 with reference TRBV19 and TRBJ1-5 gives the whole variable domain DGGITQSPKYLFRKEGQNVTLSCEQNLNHDAMYWYRQDPGQGLRLIYYSQIVNDFQKGDIAEGYSVSREKKESFPLTVTSAQKNPTAFYLCASSLRGGVGNQPQHFGDGTRLSIL.